What follows describes a single TCR beta chain. This clonotype has ten or more counts. No antigen is known for it. Per-base quality was not reported, and no clone a single base away is much larger than it. Its CDR3 holds 13 amino acids, cysteine through phenylalanine. Only CDR3 DNA remains: 39 bases, in frame from the first base. V sheds 6 bases and J sheds 3 bases, leaving 11 bases between their ends. Reading the germline V gene (reference sequence) gives CDR1 SEHNR and CDR2 FQNEAQ. The data were taken from a study of spatial heterogeneity in lung cancer (dated by TCRdb to between 2018 and 2020). Regarding the study in general: The donors were some 76 patients from the lung TRACERx cohort who had early-stage, untreated non-small cell lung cancer. Beta-chain transcripts were consistently detected in greater numbers than alpha-chain transcripts, which likely reflects a higher abundance of beta-chain transcripts. Both alpha and beta chains were TCR-sequenced in 220 or so tumor regions, approximately 67 matched nontumor lung samples and 45 to 60 PBMC samples obtained at surgery. Follow-up PBMC samples were sequenced whenever available, and the median time to follow-up was about 23 months after resection. TCR alpha and beta repertoires were quantitatively compared across multiple tumor regions, matched nontumor lung and blood in non-small cell lung cancer. The study linked features of the TCR repertoire to counts of nonsynonymous mutations, which were determined by whole-exome sequencing of tumor tissue. In the raw uncorrected reads, each unique combination of TCR and UMI appeared more than ten times on average.

The library relied on 5' RACE. TCRdb names NextSeq 500 as the instrument used. The TCR library protocol attached a unique molecular identifier to each TCR cDNA molecule to allow correction of PCR and sequencing errors. The original pipeline was this. TCR identification, UMI-based error correction and CDR3 extraction were performed with Decombinator tools. TCRs above a frequency of 2 per 1,000, corresponding to the top 1% of the tumor frequency distribution, were defined as expanded. Renyi diversity was computed with the R vegan package after each repertoire had been subsampled 100 times to 5,000 TCRs. CDR3 similarity networks were built from amino acid triplet string-kernel similarity, with CDR3s being connected when pairwise similarity was above 0.82. In-frame beta chains were kept once TCRdb had trimmed the public reads at Q25 with fastp and called clones with MiXCR. Rows merge per CDR3 protein into single entries with the most common DNA and genes. TCRdb's processing, not the authors' own work, is the source of the V and J calls. Within this sample are 35,000 to 55,000 distinct CDR3 sequences, with 20% to 25% of them counted one time only. Less than 9% of the sample belongs to the ten largest clones.

The time point label for this specimen denotes: blood at routine non-recurrence follow-up after resection. For TCR sequencing, whole RNA was extracted from tumor and nontumor lung tissue, or from cryopreserved PBMC samples, and no cell sorting was done. Only patients for whom sufficient RNA was available from at least two tumor regions were selected for TCR sequencing. Findings and caveats that apply to the study as a whole: Additional single-cell paired TCR alpha and beta sequencing was considered necessary to confirm, at a functional level, the hypothesis that regional TCRs recognize regional mutations. Only roughly 14 patients were included in comparisons of baseline and follow-up blood repertoires. Ubiquitous expanded tumor TCRs showed up in blood more often at tumor resection than at routine follow-up.

This sample comprised PBMCs, obtained at follow-up. Rearrangement joined TRBV7-9 to TRBJ1-2; the D gene cannot be named for sure. The source is a female donor with early-stage non-small cell lung cancer. CDR3 loop: CASRHGRDYGYTF. In nucleotide form, the sequence is TGTGCCAGCAGACACGGTCGAGACTATGGCTACACCTTC.